These 30 T cell receptor beta chains share one sample of origin, sequenced in a study of immune evolution from preneoplasia to lung adenocarcinoma. Repertoires were generated with immunoSEQ multiplex PCR, while TCRdb's copy carries only in-frame clones and drops some. The table has roughly 21,000 clones, over 70% seen once. Sequencing used FFPE invasive lung adenocarcinoma tissue. These receptors originate from a person between 60 and 70 years old with lung adenocarcinoma.

V and J are TRBV5-1 and TRBJ1-4; possible D gene TRBD1, 5 bases. The length of the CDR3 is 15 residues. Per the germline V gene, CDR1 is SGHRS and CDR2 is YFSETQ. Trimming took off 4 bases at V and 4 bases at J, with 14 bases between the two ends. The CDR3 sequence is CASSLGQANNEKLFF. CDR3 sequence (DNA): TGCGCCAGCAGCCTCGGACAAGCAAATAATGAAAAACTGTTTTTT. Based on the CDR3 plus reference TRBV5-1 and TRBJ1-4, the full variable domain is KAGVTQTPRYLIKTRGQQVTLSCSPISGHRSVSWYQQTPGQGLQFLFEYFSETQRNKGNFPGRFSGRQFSNSRSEMNVSTLELGDSALYLCASSLGQANNEKLFFGSGTQLSVL.

By share, this clone counts as medium-sized. The chain links TRBV11-2 to TRBJ1-5, with D unresolved. The germline V gene encodes CDR1 SGHAT and CDR2 FQNNGV. This CDR3 is 13 amino acids long. V was trimmed by 2 bases and J by 7 bases, leaving 9 bases between them. CDR3 coding DNA: TGTGCCAGCAGCTTAAACGCGGCCCAGCCCCAGCATTTT. Its protein is CASSLNAAQPQHF.

The chain carries TRBV18 and TRBJ1-4; perhaps TRBD1 as D (6 bases). This CDR3 is built from 14 residues. The V end was cut by 4 bases, the J end by 9 bases, with 15 bases between. Germline loops: CDR1 KGHSH, CDR2 LQKENI. CDR3 DNA sequence: TGTGCCAGCTCACGACCCGGGACAACGCAAAAACTGTTTTTT. Protein sequence: CASSRPGTTQKLFF. Variable domain in full (rest from reference TRBV18 and TRBJ1-4): NAGVMQNPRHLVRRRGQEARLRCSPMKGHSHVYWYRQLPEEGLKFMVYLQKENIIDESGMPKERFSAEFPKEGPSILRIQQVVRGDSAAYFCASSRPGTTQKLFFGSGTQLSVL.

The genes are TRBV6-5 and TRBJ2-7; perhaps D is TRBD1 or TRBD2 (5 bases each). The CDR3 totals 16 residues. Trimming left V 0 bases short and J 0 bases short, with 12 bases between. Germline-derived CDR1 and CDR2 are MNHEY and SVGAGI. The CDR3 DNA sequence: TGTGCCAGCAGTTACTCCGCCGGGACCAGCTCCTACGAGCAGTACTTC. Encoded protein: CASSYSAGTSSYEQYF.

This clone was counted a single time. This rearrangement joins TRBV2 to TRBJ1-2, with D unresolved. The length of the CDR3 is 10 residues. V gave up 6 bases and J gave up 5 bases, with 4 bases separating them. The V gene's germline CDR1 is SNHLY and CDR2 FYNNEI. The CDR3 here is CASSTYGYTF. DNA of the CDR3: TGTGCCAGCAGCACGTATGGCTACACCTTC.

The chain is built from TRBV18 and TRBJ2-3; D unresolved. The V end was cut by 3 bases, the J end by 3 bases, with 7 bases between. The CDR3 is 13 amino acids. Germline lookup yields CDR1 KGHSH and CDR2 LQKENI. For the CDR3, the DNA is TGTGCCAGCTCACCCTCTGGGACAGATACGCAGTATTTT. It encodes CASSPSGTDTQYF.

The rearrangement uses TRBV6-1 and TRBJ2-5; TRBD2 aligns across 10 bases. Germline trimming cut 2 bases from V and 2 bases from J; bases unmatched to any gene: 8. This CDR3 spans 17 amino acids. The germline V gene encodes CDR1 MNHNS and CDR2 SASEGT. The CDR3 here is CASSENPSGRVQETQYF. Here the CDR3 DNA reads TGTGCCAGCAGTGAAAATCCTAGCGGGAGAGTACAAGAGACCCAGTACTTC.

For the CDR3, the DNA is TGCGCCAGCAGCTTAGAACGTCGCACAGATACGCAGTATTTT. This gives the protein CASSLERRTDTQYF. The chain has TRBV5-1 and TRBJ2-3, with D hard to call. This CDR3 has 14 residues. Deletions cut 2 bases from V and 1 base from J, with 8 bases between. Germline values: CDR1 SGHRS, CDR2 YFSETQ.

The chain is built from TRBV7-2 and TRBJ2-5; no clear D. The CDR3 loop spans 12 amino acids. In germline, CDR1 is SGHTA, CDR2 FQGNSA. Trimming removed 4 bases from V and 4 bases from J, with 7 bases in between. The CDR3 here is CASSSSGETQYF. The CDR3 DNA reads TGTGCCAGCAGCTCCTCCGGAGAGACCCAGTACTTC.

The genes are TRBV10-2 and TRBJ2-3; TRBD2 aligns across 13 bases. CDR3 length: 15 residues. Germline V lookup: CDR1 WSHSY, CDR2 SAAADI. V was pared by 6 bases and J by 2 bases, with 2 bases of the junction left unmatched. The CDR3 region is CASRGTSGNTDTQYF. The CDR3, as DNA: TGCGCCAGCAGAGGGACTAGCGGGAACACAGATACGCAGTATTTT.

This chain uses TRBV2 with TRBJ2-5, with D possibly called TRBD1 or TRBD2 (5 bases each). Germline-derived CDR1 and CDR2 are SNHLY and FYNNEI. The CDR3 has 13 amino acids. V was trimmed by 8 bases and J by 5 bases, leaving 15 bases between them. Here the CDR3 reads CASGTVARETQYF. The CDR3 DNA is TGTGCCAGCGGGACGGTCGCACGGGAGACCCAGTACTTC.

The rearrangement links TRBV11-3 to TRBJ2-2; D is unclear. The CDR3 loop spans 13 amino acids. Trimming left V 0 bases short and J 2 bases short, with 1 base between. CDR1 and CDR2 from the germline V gene are SGHNT and YENEEA. CDR3 DNA sequence: TGTGCCAGCAGCTTAGAAAACACCGGGGAGCTGTTTTTT. Translating gives CASSLENTGELFF.

The rearrangement links TRBV7-2 to TRBJ2-1, with a weak D call TRBD2 (5 bases). Trimming cost V 3 bases and J 9 bases, with 9 bases left between them. Germline V gives CDR1 SGHTA, CDR2 FQGNSA. This CDR3 comprises 12 residues. The CDR3 nucleotides are TGTGCCAGCAGCTTGAGCGGTGTTGAGCAGTTCTTC. It is translated as CASSLSGVEQFF. The full variable domain, completed using reference TRBV7-2 and TRBJ2-1, is GAGVSQSPSNKVTEKGKDVELRCDPISGHTALYWYRQSLGQGLEFLIYFQGNSAPDKSGLPSDRFSAERTGGSVSTLTIQRTQQEDSAVYLCASSLSGVEQFFGPGTRLTVL.

The chain combines TRBV2 with TRBJ2-7; perhaps D is TRBD1 or TRBD2 (5 bases each). Between the trimmed V and J ends, which lost 4 bases and 2 bases, there was a span of 15 bases. The CDR3 totals 15 residues. CDR1 is SNHLY and CDR2 is FYNNEI in the germline V gene. CDR3 sequence reads: CASSVRGAGPYEQYF. The CDR3 region has the DNA TGTGCCAGCAGTGTGAGGGGCGCCGGGCCCTACGAGCAGTACTTC.

The rearrangement joins TRBV5-1 to TRBJ1-4; D perhaps matches TRBD1 (6 bases). V dropped 4 bases and J dropped 15 bases, with 16 bases sitting between them. In germline, CDR1 is SGHRS, CDR2 YFSETQ. The CDR3 has 12 residues. The CDR3 nucleotides are TGCGCCAGCAGCGAGGCCAGGGGACTATTGTTTTTT. Translated, it gives CASSEARGLLFF. Combining the CDR3 with reference TRBV5-1 and TRBJ1-4 gives the whole variable domain KAGVTQTPRYLIKTRGQQVTLSCSPISGHRSVSWYQQTPGQGLQFLFEYFSETQRNKGNFPGRFSGRQFSNSRSEMNVSTLELGDSALYLCASSEARGLLFFGSGTQLSVL.

This chain connects TRBV5-1 to TRBJ1-4; TRBD1 aligns across 11 bases. This CDR3 has 15 amino acids. CDR1 is SGHRS and CDR2 is YFSETQ in the germline V gene. The V gene end was trimmed by 4 bases and the J gene end by 7 bases; junction bases not matched to a gene: 6. This chain's CDR3 is CASSPGTGGREKLFF. CDR3 DNA: TGCGCCAGCAGCCCTGGGACAGGGGGACGTGAAAAACTGTTTTTT.

The chain employs TRBV9 and TRBJ2-3; TRBD1 matches 9 bases. The J segment lost 3 bases and the V segment lost 3 bases, leaving 5 bases of the junction unmatched. CDR1 is SGDLS and CDR2 is YYNGEE in the germline V gene. The CDR3 totals 15 residues. In DNA, the CDR3 is TGTGCCAGCAGCGCCCGGACAGGGGCAACAGATACGCAGTATTTT. This codes for CASSARTGATDTQYF.

V and J are TRBV7-2 and TRBJ2-3; TRBD2 agrees at 9 bases. The CDR3 contains 16 residues. Germline values: CDR1 SGHTA, CDR2 FQGNSA. V was pared by 3 bases and J by 2 bases, with 6 bases of the junction left unmatched. CDR3 in DNA: TGTGCCAGCAGCTTGGGAAGCGGGAGGACCACAGATACGCAGTATTTT. This sequence encodes CASSLGSGRTTDTQYF.

The chain combines TRBV2 with TRBJ1-1; D uncertain. Germline assignment: CDR1 SNHLY and CDR2 FYNNEI. The CDR3 sequence is 10 residues long. Trimming left V 8 bases short and J 11 bases short, with 12 bases between. CDR3 DNA: TGTGCCAGCCGGAAAATAGACGCTTTCTTT. The encoded protein is CASRKIDAFF.

The gene calls are TRBV2 and TRBJ1-1; 8 nucleotides line up with TRBD1. This CDR3 has 16 residues. The trim removed 7 bases at V and 0 bases at J, leaving 10 bases unmatched. Germline values: CDR1 SNHLY, CDR2 FYNNEI. Here the CDR3 DNA reads TGTGCCAGCATTCAGGGGGCGATCAGCCTGAACACTGAAGCTTTCTTT. This codes for CASIQGAISLNTEAFF.

J is TRBJ2-7 and V is TRBV28; possibly TRBD2 for D (6 bases). CDR1 is MDHEN, CDR2 SYDVKM, per germline. The CDR3 has 14 amino acids. Trimming took 2 bases from V and 2 from J, leaving 10 bases between them. The CDR3 nucleotides read TGTGCCAGCAGTTTAGGCGGAGGGGCCTACGAGCAGTACTTC. Translating it yields CASSLGGGAYEQYF.

This clone showed up just a few times. The chain couples TRBV18 to TRBJ2-7; 8 bases fit TRBD1. This CDR3 spans 14 amino acids. Per the germline V gene, CDR1 is KGHSH and CDR2 is LQKENI. V lost 2 bases and J lost 3; bases outside the gene matches: 3. Here the CDR3 DNA reads TGTGCCAGCTCACCAACGGGACAGGACTACGAGCAGTACTTC. It translates to CASSPTGQDYEQYF.

The chain links TRBV7-9 to TRBJ2-5; either TRBD1 or TRBD2 may fit D (5 bases each). Germline V gene lookup returns CDR1 SEHNR and CDR2 FQNEAQ (reference sequence). V was clipped by 5 bases and J by 12 bases, with 13 bases between them. This CDR3 is built from 11 residues. DNA of the CDR3: TGTGCCAGCAGCCCACTAGGGGCAGAGTACTTC. It is translated as CASSPLGAEYF.

The chain carries TRBV7-6 and TRBJ2-7; 7 nucleotides match TRBD1. Germline CDR1 reads SGHVS; CDR2 reads FNYEAQ. With V trimmed by 5 bases and J by 6 bases, 7 bases remained unmatched. The CDR3 contains 13 residues. CDR3: CASSQTGSGEQYF. The CDR3 region has the DNA TGTGCCAGCAGCCAGACAGGGTCCGGCGAGCAGTACTTC.

The CDR3 sequence: CASIPTAYLGDTEAFF. The CDR3, as DNA: TGTGCCAGTATCCCCACAGCCTACCTAGGAGACACTGAAGCTTTCTTT. The gene calls are TRBV19 and TRBJ1-1; D gene uncertain. This CDR3 region has 16 residues. CDR1 is LNHDA, CDR2 SQIVND, per germline (reference sequence). Deletions cut 7 bases from V and 3 bases from J, with 21 bases between.

This clone was detected only a few times. This sequence joins TRBV7-3 and TRBJ2-7; TRBD2 is a possible D gene (5 bases). The CDR3 length is 15 residues. CDR1 and CDR2 from the germline V gene are SGHTA and FQGTGA. V was shortened by 0 bases and J by 4 bases, with 13 bases between the two germline ends. CDR3 protein: CASSLTGAGPYEQYF. In DNA, the CDR3 is TGTGCCAGCAGCTTAACAGGTGCGGGTCCGTACGAGCAGTACTTC.

A word on this clone: Other DNA sequences within the sample encode an identical CDR3. The chain is built from TRBV5-1 and TRBJ2-3; a possible D gene is TRBD1 (6 bases). CDR1 and CDR2 from the germline V gene are SGHRS and YFSETQ. The V end lost 0 bases, the J end lost 1 base, and 12 bases lay between the germline ends. The CDR3 has 16 amino acids. CDR3 nucleotide sequence: TGCGCCAGCAGCTTGGCCGGGACACGGGGCACAGATACGCAGTATTTT. Translation gives CASSLAGTRGTDTQYF. Drawing the rest from reference TRBV5-1 and TRBJ2-3, the complete variable domain is KAGVTQTPRYLIKTRGQQVTLSCSPISGHRSVSWYQQTPGQGLQFLFEYFSETQRNKGNFPGRFSGRQFSNSRSEMNVSTLELGDSALYLCASSLAGTRGTDTQYFGPGTRLTVL.

The J gene is TRBJ2-7, the V gene TRBV30; D is tentatively TRBD1 or TRBD2 (6 bases each). The V gene's germline CDR1 is GTSNPN and CDR2 SVGIG (reference sequence). This CDR3 is built from 18 residues. Trimming stripped 0 bases from V and 1 base from J, with 22 bases between. As DNA, the CDR3 is TGTGCCTGGAGTGTAGGCGGTAGGGGGGCCGAGGGGTCCTACGAGCAGTACTTC. Its translation: CAWSVGGRGAEGSYEQYF.

V gene TRBV30 combines with J gene TRBJ1-5, with D unresolved. The germline gives CDR1 GTSNPN, CDR2 SVGIG (reference sequence). The CDR3 totals 13 residues. Trimming cost V 0 bases and J 0 bases, with 3 bases left between them. The CDR3 loop reads CAWSVHSNQPQHF. The CDR3 coding sequence is TGTGCCTGGAGTGTACATAGCAATCAGCCCCAGCATTTT.

The chain couples TRBV18 to TRBJ1-1, with a tentative D call TRBD1 (5 bases). The germline CDR1 and CDR2 sequences are KGHSH and LQKENI. The CDR3 runs 17 residues. V was shortened by 2 bases and J by 0 bases, with 16 bases between the two germline ends. DNA for the CDR3: TGTGCCAGCTCACCATCGGGAGGGGCTCCCATGAACACTGAAGCTTTCTTT. Translation: CASSPSGGAPMNTEAFF.